These 2 T cell receptor beta chains were sequenced from one sample in a study of cytomegalovirus exposure and HLA in healthy donors. Here immunoSEQ multiplex PCR was the method, and the copy in TCRdb shows in-frame clones only, minus some. The table lists 150,000 to 200,000 clones, roughly three quarters of them singletons. The sequenced sample was PBMCs. Receptors were obtained from a woman in her twenties or thirties in good health and CMV-seronegative.

The chain carries TRBV7-9 and TRBJ1-4, with a possible D match to TRBD1 (5 bases). Germline V CDR1 and CDR2: SEHNR, FQNEAQ (reference sequence). The V and J ends lost 5 bases and 1 base respectively, with 8 bases between them. The CDR3 length is 14 residues. This CDR3 reads CASSPGGTNEKLFF. CDR3 bases: TGTGCCAGCAGCCCCGGGGGAACTAATGAAAAACTGTTTTTT.

This clone was picked up many times. The chain combines TRBV6-6 with TRBJ1-2, with 10 bases that match TRBD1. Germline V gives CDR1 MNHNY, CDR2 SVGAGI (reference sequence). CDR3 length equals 12 residues. V lost 6 bases and J lost 8; bases outside the gene matches: 3. The CDR3 nucleotides are TGTGCCAGCAGCGGACAGGGGGTCGGCTACACCTTC. It translates to CASSGQGVGYTF.